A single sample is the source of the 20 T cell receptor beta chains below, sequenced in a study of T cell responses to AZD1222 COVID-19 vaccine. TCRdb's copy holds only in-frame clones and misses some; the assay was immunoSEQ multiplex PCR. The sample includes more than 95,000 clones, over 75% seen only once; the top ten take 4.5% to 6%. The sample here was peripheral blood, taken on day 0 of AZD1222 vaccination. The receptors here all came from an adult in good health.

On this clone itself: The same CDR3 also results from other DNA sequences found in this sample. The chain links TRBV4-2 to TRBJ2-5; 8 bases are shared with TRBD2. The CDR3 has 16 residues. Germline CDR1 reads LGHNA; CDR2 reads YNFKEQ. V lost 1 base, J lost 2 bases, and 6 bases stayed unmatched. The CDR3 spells CASSQGSGGPQETQYF. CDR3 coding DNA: TGTGCCAGCAGCCAAGGGAGCGGGGGCCCACAAGAGACCCAGTACTTC.

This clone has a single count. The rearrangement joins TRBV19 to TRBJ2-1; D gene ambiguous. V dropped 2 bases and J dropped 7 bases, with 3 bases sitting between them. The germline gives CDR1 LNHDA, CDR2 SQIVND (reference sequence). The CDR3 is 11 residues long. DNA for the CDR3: TGTGCCAGTAGTATAAGGAATGAGCAGTTCTTC. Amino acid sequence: CASSIRNEQFF. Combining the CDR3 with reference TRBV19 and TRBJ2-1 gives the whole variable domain DGGITQSPKYLFRKEGQNVTLSCEQNLNHDAMYWYRQDPGQGLRLIYYSQIVNDFQKGDIAEGYSVSREKKESFPLTVTSAQKNPTAFYLCASSIRNEQFFGPGTRLTVL.

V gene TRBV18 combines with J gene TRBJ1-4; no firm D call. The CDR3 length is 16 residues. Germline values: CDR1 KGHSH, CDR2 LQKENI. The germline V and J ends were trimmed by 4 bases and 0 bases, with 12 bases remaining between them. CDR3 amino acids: CASSRPGSTTNEKLFF. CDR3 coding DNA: TGTGCCAGCTCACGACCGGGGTCGACAACTAATGAAAAACTGTTTTTT.

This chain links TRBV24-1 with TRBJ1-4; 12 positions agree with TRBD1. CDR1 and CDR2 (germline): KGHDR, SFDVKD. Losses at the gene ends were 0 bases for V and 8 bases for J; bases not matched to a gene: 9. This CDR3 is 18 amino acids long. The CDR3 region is CATSDLPGQGAGEEKLFF. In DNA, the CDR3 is TGTGCCACCAGTGATTTGCCGGGACAGGGGGCAGGAGAAGAAAAACTGTTTTTT.

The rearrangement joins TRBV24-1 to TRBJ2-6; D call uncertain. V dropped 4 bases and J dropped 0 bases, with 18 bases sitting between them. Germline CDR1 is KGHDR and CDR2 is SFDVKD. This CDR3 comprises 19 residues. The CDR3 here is CATSDSRSWMDSGANVLTF. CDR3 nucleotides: TGTGCCACCAGTGACAGCCGGTCCTGGATGGACTCTGGGGCCAACGTCCTGACTTTC.

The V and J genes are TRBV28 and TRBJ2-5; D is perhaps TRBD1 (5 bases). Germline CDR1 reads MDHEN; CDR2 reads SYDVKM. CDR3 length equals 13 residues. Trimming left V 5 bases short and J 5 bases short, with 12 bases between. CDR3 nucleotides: TGTGCCAGCAGTCCACAGGTCCAGGAGACCCAGTACTTC. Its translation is CASSPQVQETQYF.

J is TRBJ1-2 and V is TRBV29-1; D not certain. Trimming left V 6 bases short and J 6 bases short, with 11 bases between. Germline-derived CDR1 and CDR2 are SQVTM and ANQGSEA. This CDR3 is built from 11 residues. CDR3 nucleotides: TGCAGCGTCGGGCTAAGCGATGGCTACACCTTC. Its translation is CSVGLSDGYTF.

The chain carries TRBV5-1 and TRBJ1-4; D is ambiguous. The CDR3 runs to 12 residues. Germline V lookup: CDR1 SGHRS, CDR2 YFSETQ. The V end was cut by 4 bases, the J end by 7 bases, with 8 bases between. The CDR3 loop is CASSQQGEKLFF. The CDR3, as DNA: TGCGCCAGCAGCCAGCAAGGTGAAAAACTGTTTTTT. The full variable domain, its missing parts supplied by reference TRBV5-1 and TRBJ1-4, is KAGVTQTPRYLIKTRGQQVTLSCSPISGHRSVSWYQQTPGQGLQFLFEYFSETQRNKGNFPGRFSGRQFSNSRSEMNVSTLELGDSALYLCASSQQGEKLFFGSGTQLSVL.

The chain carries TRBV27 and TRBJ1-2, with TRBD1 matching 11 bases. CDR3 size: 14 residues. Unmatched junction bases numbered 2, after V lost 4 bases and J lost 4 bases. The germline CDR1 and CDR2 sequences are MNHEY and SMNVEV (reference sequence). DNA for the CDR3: TGTGCCAGCAGTTCGGACAGGGGGCCCTATGGCTACACCTTC. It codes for CASSSDRGPYGYTF.

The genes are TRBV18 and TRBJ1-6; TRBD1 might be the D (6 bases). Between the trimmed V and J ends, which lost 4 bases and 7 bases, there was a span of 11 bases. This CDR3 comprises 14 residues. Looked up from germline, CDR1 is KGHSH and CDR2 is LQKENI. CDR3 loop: CASSLDSNNSPLHF. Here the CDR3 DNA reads TGTGCCAGCTCACTGGACAGTAACAATTCACCCCTCCACTTT.

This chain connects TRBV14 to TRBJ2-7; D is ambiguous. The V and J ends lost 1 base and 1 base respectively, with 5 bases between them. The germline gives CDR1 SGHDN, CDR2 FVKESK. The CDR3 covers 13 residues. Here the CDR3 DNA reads TGTGCCAGCAGCCAAGTACTGTCCTACGAGCAGTACTTC. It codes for CASSQVLSYEQYF. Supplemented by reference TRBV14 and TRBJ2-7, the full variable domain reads EAGVTQFPSHSVIEKGQTVTLRCDPISGHDNLYWYRRVMGKEIKFLLHFVKESKQDESGMPNNRFLAERTGGTYSTLKVQPAELEDSGVYFCASSQVLSYEQYFGPGTRLTVT.

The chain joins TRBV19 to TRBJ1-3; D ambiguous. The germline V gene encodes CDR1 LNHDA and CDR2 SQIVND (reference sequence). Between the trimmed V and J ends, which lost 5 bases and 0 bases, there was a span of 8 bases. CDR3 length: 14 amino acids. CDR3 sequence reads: CASSHQVSGNTIYF. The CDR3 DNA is TGTGCCAGTAGTCACCAGGTCTCTGGAAACACCATATATTTT.

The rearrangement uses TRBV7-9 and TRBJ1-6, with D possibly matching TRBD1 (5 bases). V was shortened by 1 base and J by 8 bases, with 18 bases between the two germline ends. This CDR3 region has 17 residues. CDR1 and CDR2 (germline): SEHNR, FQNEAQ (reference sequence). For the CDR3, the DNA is TGTGCCAGCAGCTTAGGAGTTTCGTTGGGGGTCGATTCACCCCTCCACTTT. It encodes CASSLGVSLGVDSPLHF.

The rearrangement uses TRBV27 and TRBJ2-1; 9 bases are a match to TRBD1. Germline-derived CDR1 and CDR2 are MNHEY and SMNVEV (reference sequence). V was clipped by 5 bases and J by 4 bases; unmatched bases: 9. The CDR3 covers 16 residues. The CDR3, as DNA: TGTGCCAGCAGTCTAGGAGACAGGGGGTGGTACAATGAGCAGTTCTTC. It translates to CASSLGDRGWYNEQFF.

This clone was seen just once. CDR3 bases: TGTGCCAGCAGCCCCCCGGCAGATACGCAGTATTTT. This encodes CASSPPADTQYF. This rearrangement joins TRBV7-2 to TRBJ2-3; the D is unclear. Germline-derived CDR1 and CDR2 are SGHTA and FQGNSA. The V end was cut by 5 bases, the J end by 4 bases, with 7 bases between. The CDR3 spans 12 residues.

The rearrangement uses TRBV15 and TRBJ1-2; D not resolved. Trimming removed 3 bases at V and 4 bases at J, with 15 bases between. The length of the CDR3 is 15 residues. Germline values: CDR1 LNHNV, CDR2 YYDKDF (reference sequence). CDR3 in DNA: TGTGCCACCAGCAGGGATTCCTCGGGAGCCTATGGCTACACCTTC. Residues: CATSRDSSGAYGYTF.

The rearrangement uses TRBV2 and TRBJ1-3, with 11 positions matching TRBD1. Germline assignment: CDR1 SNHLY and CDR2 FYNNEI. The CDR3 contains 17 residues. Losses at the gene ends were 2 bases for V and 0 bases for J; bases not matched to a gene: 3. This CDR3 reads CASSERTGGYSGNTIYF. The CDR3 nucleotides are TGTGCCAGCAGTGAAAGGACAGGGGGCTACTCTGGAAACACCATATATTTT.

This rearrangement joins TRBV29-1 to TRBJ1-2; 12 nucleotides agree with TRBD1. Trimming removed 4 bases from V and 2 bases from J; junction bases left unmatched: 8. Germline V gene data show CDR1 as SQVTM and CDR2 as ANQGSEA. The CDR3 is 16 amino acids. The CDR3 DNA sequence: TGCAGCGTTGCGGGACAGGGGGCGTCAGGGAACTATGGCTACACCTTC. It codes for CSVAGQGASGNYGYTF.

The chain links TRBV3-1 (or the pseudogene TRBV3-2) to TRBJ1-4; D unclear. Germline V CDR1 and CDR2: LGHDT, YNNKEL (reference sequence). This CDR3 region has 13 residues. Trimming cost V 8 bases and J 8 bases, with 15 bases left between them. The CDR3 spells CASAALAGEKLFF. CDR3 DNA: TGTGCCAGCGCCGCTCTAGCGGGAGAAAAACTGTTTTTT.

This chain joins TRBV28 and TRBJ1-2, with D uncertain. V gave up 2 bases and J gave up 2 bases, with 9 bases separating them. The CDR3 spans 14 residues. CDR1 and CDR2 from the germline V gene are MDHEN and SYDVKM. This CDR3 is CASSLGPINYGYTF. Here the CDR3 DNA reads TGTGCCAGCAGTTTAGGACCAATCAACTATGGCTACACCTTC.